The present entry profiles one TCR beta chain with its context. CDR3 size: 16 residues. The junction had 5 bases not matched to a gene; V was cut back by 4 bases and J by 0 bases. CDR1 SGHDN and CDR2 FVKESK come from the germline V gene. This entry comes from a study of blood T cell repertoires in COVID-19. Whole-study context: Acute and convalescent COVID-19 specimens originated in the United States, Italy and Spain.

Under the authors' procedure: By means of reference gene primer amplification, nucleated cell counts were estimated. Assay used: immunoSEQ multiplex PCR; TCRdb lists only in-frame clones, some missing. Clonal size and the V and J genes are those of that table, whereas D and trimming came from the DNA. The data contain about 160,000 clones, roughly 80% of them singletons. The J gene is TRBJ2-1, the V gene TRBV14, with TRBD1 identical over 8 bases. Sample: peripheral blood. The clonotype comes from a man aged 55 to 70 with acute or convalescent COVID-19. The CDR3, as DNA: TGTGCCAGCAGCCCGCAGGGGGCTAGCTCCTACAATGAGCAGTTCTTC. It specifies CASSPQGASSYNEQFF.